This TCR beta chain was recovered during a study of blood T cell repertoires in COVID-19. Whole-study context: Donors in the United States, Italy and Spain gave samples during acute or convalescent COVID-19.

Per the study methods: Reference gene primer amplification in the assay estimated nucleated cell counts. Sequencing used immunoSEQ multiplex PCR; TCRdb keeps in-frame clones, though not all of them. V, J and clone size reflect that table, while D and trimming were determined from the DNA. This table holds around 300,000 clones, 75% to 90% found once. Germline V CDR1 and CDR2: LGHDT, YNNKEL (reference sequence). This CDR3 region has 13 residues. Trimming left V 1 base short and J 3 bases short, with 4 bases between. Individuals drawn from approximately 26 US areas were roughly 18 to 100 years old. In Cohort 3, a recovered donor had either two negative PCRs, clearance, or symptom resolution.

The specimen sequenced was PBMCs or T cells enriched from blood (not recorded which). This rearrangement joins TRBV3-1 (or the pseudogene TRBV3-2) to TRBJ1-5; D remains ambiguous. This TCR came from a woman in her 40s who had recovered from COVID-19. CDR3 loop: CASSQVLNQPQHF. The CDR3 nucleotides are TGTGCCAGCAGCCAAGTCCTCAATCAGCCCCAGCATTTT.